This TCR beta chain was sequenced for a study of blood T cell repertoires in COVID-19. About the research overall: COVID-19 samples, acute and convalescent, were from the United States, Italy and Spain. T cells, B-cell-depleted T cells, or PBMCs supplied cDNA or gDNA.

Original handling: Quantification of nucleated cells was approximated via reference gene primer amplification. Profiling relied on immunoSEQ multiplex PCR, and the TCRdb table lists in-frame clones only, not all of them. V and J calls and clone size come straight from that table; D and trimming were deduced from the DNA. The table includes hundreds of thousands of clones, around 86% detected once. V was pared by 6 bases and J by 6 bases, with 11 bases of the junction left unmatched. This CDR3 region has 14 residues. Germline V lookup: CDR1 MNHEY, CDR2 SVGAGI. Clinical histories supplied by participants themselves formed the basis of cohort assignment.

Sequencing used PBMCs or T cells enriched from blood (not recorded which). This sequence was found in a woman aged 40 to 50 with acute COVID-19. This chain connects TRBV6-5 to TRBJ2-7; TRBD1 agrees at 7 bases. The CDR3: CASRPRQGRSEQYF. The CDR3 region has the DNA TGTGCCAGCAGACCTAGACAGGGACGCTCCGAGCAGTACTTC.